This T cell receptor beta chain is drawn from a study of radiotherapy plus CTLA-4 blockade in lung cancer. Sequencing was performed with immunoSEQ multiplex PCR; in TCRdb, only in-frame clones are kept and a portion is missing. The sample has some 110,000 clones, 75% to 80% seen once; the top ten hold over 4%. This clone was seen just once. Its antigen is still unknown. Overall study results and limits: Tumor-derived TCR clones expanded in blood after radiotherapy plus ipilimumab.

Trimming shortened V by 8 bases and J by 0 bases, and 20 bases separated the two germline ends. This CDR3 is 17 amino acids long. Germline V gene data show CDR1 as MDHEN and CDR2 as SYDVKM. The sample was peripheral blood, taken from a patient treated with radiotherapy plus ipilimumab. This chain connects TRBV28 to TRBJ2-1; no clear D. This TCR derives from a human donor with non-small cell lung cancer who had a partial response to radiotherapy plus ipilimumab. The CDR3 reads CASCRRRNQSSYNEQFF. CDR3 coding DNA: TGTGCCAGCTGTAGGCGGCGGAACCAGAGCTCCTACAATGAGCAGTTCTTC.